This T cell receptor beta chain was captured by sequencing in a study of T cells in Graves' hyperthyroidism and ophthalmopathy. Study-wide findings and caveats: The authors' 13 V-J model separated ophthalmopathy from stable hyperthyroidism.

CDR3 length equals 15 residues. Germline V CDR1 and CDR2: MGHRA, YSYEKL. The ends were cut back, 0 bases at V and 4 bases at J, with 9 bases in the middle. Notes on this clonotype: What it recognizes is unknown.

Amplified TCR beta CDR3 regions derived from RNA transcripts. A first-round RT-PCR of the TCR CDR3 used the HTBI primer set. TCRdb independently ran MiXCR on the multiplex PCR reads; one entry per CDR3 protein. The sample includes roughly 380,000 distinct CDR3 sequences, around 13% of them seen just once. The PBMCs had their origin in roughly 9.4 ml of fresh peripheral blood. The source is a woman between 18 and 29 years old with Graves' hyperthyroidism. V is TRBV4-1 and J is TRBJ2-2; D unresolved. Sequencing input: blood. CDR3 in DNA: TGCGCCAGCAGCCAAGATGTAGGACGCACCGGGGAGCTGTTTTTT. Its translation is CASSQDVGRTGELFF.